This T cell receptor beta chain was captured in a study of low-dose radiotherapy and immunotherapy resistance in tumors. With TRAV- and TRBV-specific primers, first-strand cDNA was made, covering the alpha and beta chains. A roughly 20-cycle PCR with a constant-region primer and V-primer adapter amplified TCRs. A single record per CDR3 protein comes from TCRdb applying MiXCR to the reads. The repertoire holds roughly 54,000 distinct CDR3 sequences, with 20% to 25% as singletons. Time point noted: before trial treatment. For this clonotype: A far larger clone is one base from this, pointing to a likely read error.

This CDR3 is built from 14 residues. This receptor was obtained from a male donor with prostate cancer. Specimen: PBMCs, collected before treatment. This rearrangement joins TRBV26 to TRBJ1-1; the table gives TRBD1 as D, unverified against the DNA. TRBV26 is given as a pseudogene. Written as DNA, the CDR3 is TGTGCCAGCAGTCCCGGGGTCCGAGGAACTGAAGCTTTCTTT. It is translated as CASSPGVRGTEAFF.